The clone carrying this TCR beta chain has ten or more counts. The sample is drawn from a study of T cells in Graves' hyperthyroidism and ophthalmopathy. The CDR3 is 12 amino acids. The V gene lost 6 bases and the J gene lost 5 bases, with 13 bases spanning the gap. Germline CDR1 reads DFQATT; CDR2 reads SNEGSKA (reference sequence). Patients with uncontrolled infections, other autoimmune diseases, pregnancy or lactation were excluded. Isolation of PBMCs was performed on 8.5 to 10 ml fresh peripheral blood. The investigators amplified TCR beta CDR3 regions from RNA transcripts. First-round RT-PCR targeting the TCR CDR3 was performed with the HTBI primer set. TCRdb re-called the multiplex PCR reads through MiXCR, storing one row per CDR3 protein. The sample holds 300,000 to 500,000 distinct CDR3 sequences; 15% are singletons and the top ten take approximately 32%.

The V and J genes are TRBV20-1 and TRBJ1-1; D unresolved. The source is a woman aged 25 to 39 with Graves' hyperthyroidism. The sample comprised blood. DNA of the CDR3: TGCAGTGCCCCTGGAGTGGGGACTGAAGCTTTCTTT. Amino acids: CSAPGVGTEAFF.